This is a list of T cell receptor beta chains from one sample in a study of cytomegalovirus exposure and HLA in healthy donors. Only in-frame clones appear in the TCRdb table, and some are missing; sequencing was by immunoSEQ multiplex PCR. The data show approximately 200,000 clones, more than 70% seen once. Source material: PBMCs. The receptors stem from a boy younger than 18 in good health and CMV-seronegative. CDR3s leave out the opening cysteine and the closing phenylalanine or tryptophan.

TRBV7-2 | ASSIRDRGQTHNEQF
TRBV11-2 | ASRTWTVKSSYNEQF
TRBV6-4 | ASSDRSGDYNEQF
TRBV29-1 | SVPGLGTDTQY
TRBV19 | ASSLLPTGAYNEQF
TRBV5-6 | ASTPGTGFGEQY
TRBV5-6 | ASSAARTFEKLF
TRBV7-6 | ASSWGWNTEAF
TRBV30 | AWSAGTLNTEAF
TRBV27 | ASSRGTGGFYEQY
TRBV15 | ATSRDLVGTGAKAF
TRBV11-2 | ASSLGRHSTVSKNTEAF
TRBV5-1 | ASSLSVANPYGYT
TRBV2 | ASTTGFQPQH
TRBV7-3 | PSALCVSGKTYEQY
TRBV30 | AWSTGTGLSGQPQH
TRBV30 | AWSRAGAGYT
TRBV27 | ASSPTNEKLF
TRBV30 | AWGFPERGYKETQY
TRBV5-1 | ASTLAGGGTGELF
TRBV7-3 | ASSLVAGPDTQY
TRBV5-1 | ASSLVQVFPGELF
TRBV7-9 | ASSRGGTDTQY
TRBV7-9 | ASSQSPYEQY
TRBV6-1 | ASSSPLGYT
TRBV27 | ATHQAGGRAEQY
TRBV11-2 | ASSLGKGQGVREEKLF
TRBV5-4 | ASSRGTSWNEQY
TRBV28 | ASSDSGLAYEQY
TRBV5-1 | ASSLTGPNTEAF
TRBV2 | ASHAGGGRLRALH
TRBV19 | ASEVPGQISNQPQH
TRBV5-4 | ASSSTRSKTQY
TRBV6-5 | ASRLAVSSYNEQF
TRBV6-1 | ASSFQGAGTEAF
TRBV9 | ASSGDSGLAQY
TRBV5-1 | ASSTTQGAPGYT